These T cell receptor beta chains were read from a single sample in a study of cytomegalovirus exposure and HLA in healthy donors. The method was immunoSEQ multiplex PCR; TCRdb's version includes in-frame clones alone and lacks a portion of them. The sample contains about 230,000 clones, more than 70% of which appear only once. The specimen sequenced was PBMCs. The receptors come from a human donor in good health. Both conserved end residues are part of each CDR3. Fields, in order: J gene, V gene, CDR3 protein.

j_gene: TRBJ2-5
v_gene: TRBV28
CDR3aa: CASGNPGGLETQYF

j_gene: TRBJ1-4
v_gene: TRBV7-3
CDR3aa: CASSLTSGDGEKLFF

j_gene: TRBJ2-1
v_gene: TRBV13
CDR3aa: CASSYRTGTNEQFF

j_gene: TRBJ1-3
v_gene: TRBV28
CDR3aa: CASSRKRNTIYF

j_gene: TRBJ2-1
v_gene: TRBV28
CDR3aa: CASSFLGLNYNEQFF

j_gene: TRBJ2-1
v_gene: TRBV30
CDR3aa: CAWRATWVPGIDEQFF

j_gene: TRBJ2-3
v_gene: TRBV5-1
CDR3aa: CASSLASGGSTDTQYF

j_gene: TRBJ1-5
v_gene: TRBV6-1
CDR3aa: CASSERSTAQDNQPQHF

j_gene: TRBJ2-5
v_gene: TRBV27
CDR3aa: CASSLSTRGQETQYF

j_gene: TRBJ2-1
v_gene: TRBV30
CDR3aa: CACTFSALYNEQFF

j_gene: TRBJ2-7
v_gene: TRBV6-6
CDR3aa: CASSYLAGGDEQYF

j_gene: TRBJ1-5
v_gene: TRBV10-3
CDR3aa: CAISESLQQTEPQHF

j_gene: TRBJ2-7
v_gene: TRBV7-9
CDR3aa: CASSLGAGPFQDEQYF

j_gene: TRBJ1-1
v_gene: TRBV6-4
CDR3aa: CASSRGQGVNTEAFF

j_gene: TRBJ2-7
v_gene: TRBV4-1
CDR3aa: CASSQEVRGSSYEQYF

j_gene: TRBJ2-3
v_gene: TRBV7-9
CDR3aa: CASSFTGTSGRVGQYF

j_gene: TRBJ2-2
v_gene: TRBV7-6
CDR3aa: CASSLPGDRGVTGELFF

j_gene: TRBJ2-5
v_gene: TRBV6-5
CDR3aa: CATAAGGPREETQYF

j_gene: TRBJ2-7
v_gene: TRBV7-3
CDR3aa: CASSLAAGDYEQYF

j_gene: TRBJ1-2
v_gene: TRBV19
CDR3aa: CASRHEQGGYGYTF

j_gene: TRBJ1-2
v_gene: TRBV7-9
CDR3aa: CASSQERDAGGYTF

j_gene: TRBJ2-3
v_gene: TRBV4-2
CDR3aa: CASSQEVLGLAGADTQYF

j_gene: TRBJ1-2
v_gene: TRBV6-1
CDR3aa: CASSRDYGYTF

j_gene: TRBJ2-1
v_gene: TRBV19
CDR3aa: CASSIDRVTSPNIYNEQFF

j_gene: TRBJ2-2
v_gene: TRBV11-2
CDR3aa: CASSTYRDRGRGNTGELFF

j_gene: TRBJ1-2
v_gene: TRBV7-8
CDR3aa: CASSQDRVGYGYTF

j_gene: TRBJ2-7
v_gene: TRBV19
CDR3aa: CASSSTSVSSYEQYF

j_gene: TRBJ2-1
v_gene: TRBV7-8
CDR3aa: CARGLAGGDEQFF

j_gene: TRBJ2-7
v_gene: TRBV2
CDR3aa: CASGREATPTYEQYF

j_gene: TRBJ2-7
v_gene: TRBV7-2
CDR3aa: CASRTGLGEQYF

j_gene: TRBJ2-3
v_gene: TRBV7-8
CDR3aa: CASSLRRLVAASTDTQYF

j_gene: TRBJ2-1
v_gene: TRBV12-5
CDR3aa: CASGPDRGQRSSYNEQFF

j_gene: TRBJ2-7
v_gene: TRBV10-3
CDR3aa: CAISESGTSGAYEQYF

j_gene: TRBJ2-5
v_gene: TRBV7-9
CDR3aa: CASSSVGGGEYQETQYF

j_gene: TRBJ1-1
v_gene: TRBV27
CDR3aa: CASSLSGLPSSEAFF

j_gene: TRBJ2-1
v_gene: TRBV7-9
CDR3aa: CASSPLTSGRNNEQFF

j_gene: TRBJ1-2
v_gene: TRBV5-1
CDR3aa: CASSFVGGSSDGYTF

j_gene: TRBJ2-3
v_gene: TRBV7-9
CDR3aa: CASSLRGQGTTDTQYF

j_gene: TRBJ1-1
v_gene: TRBV6-1
CDR3aa: CASSDTGVMNTEAFF

j_gene: TRBJ2-5
v_gene: TRBV5-1
CDR3aa: CASSSDRGHQETQYF

j_gene: TRBJ2-7
v_gene: TRBV2
CDR3aa: CASIGLTRRSGEQYF

j_gene: TRBJ1-5
v_gene: TRBV19
CDR3aa: CASSLTTVTGSQPQHF

j_gene: TRBJ2-5
v_gene: TRBV6-1
CDR3aa: CASSGGQGQETQYF

j_gene: TRBJ1-6
v_gene: TRBV25-1
CDR3aa: CASTTNWGRGSSPLHF

j_gene: TRBJ2-2
v_gene: TRBV25-1
CDR3aa: CASSETGALTGELFF

j_gene: TRBJ2-3
v_gene: TRBV4-1
CDR3aa: CASSHTGTSGTDTQYF

j_gene: TRBJ2-7
v_gene: TRBV7-9
CDR3aa: CSSSSTGTGPYEQYF

j_gene: TRBJ1-1
v_gene: TRBV6-5
CDR3aa: CASAGTGNTEAFF

j_gene: TRBJ2-7
v_gene: TRBV10-2
CDR3aa: CASTPARTSGYEQYF

j_gene: TRBJ2-7
v_gene: TRBV9
CDR3aa: CASSPSRDIPKYF

j_gene: TRBJ2-7
v_gene: TRBV5-4
CDR3aa: CASSLYPEIGYEQYF

j_gene: TRBJ2-6
v_gene: TRBV18
CDR3aa: CASSPLTGSSGANVLTF

j_gene: TRBJ1-1
v_gene: TRBV7-8
CDR3aa: CASSLASRGQGRGGTEAFF

j_gene: TRBJ1-1
v_gene: TRBV6-5
CDR3aa: CASSDRTGHTEAFF